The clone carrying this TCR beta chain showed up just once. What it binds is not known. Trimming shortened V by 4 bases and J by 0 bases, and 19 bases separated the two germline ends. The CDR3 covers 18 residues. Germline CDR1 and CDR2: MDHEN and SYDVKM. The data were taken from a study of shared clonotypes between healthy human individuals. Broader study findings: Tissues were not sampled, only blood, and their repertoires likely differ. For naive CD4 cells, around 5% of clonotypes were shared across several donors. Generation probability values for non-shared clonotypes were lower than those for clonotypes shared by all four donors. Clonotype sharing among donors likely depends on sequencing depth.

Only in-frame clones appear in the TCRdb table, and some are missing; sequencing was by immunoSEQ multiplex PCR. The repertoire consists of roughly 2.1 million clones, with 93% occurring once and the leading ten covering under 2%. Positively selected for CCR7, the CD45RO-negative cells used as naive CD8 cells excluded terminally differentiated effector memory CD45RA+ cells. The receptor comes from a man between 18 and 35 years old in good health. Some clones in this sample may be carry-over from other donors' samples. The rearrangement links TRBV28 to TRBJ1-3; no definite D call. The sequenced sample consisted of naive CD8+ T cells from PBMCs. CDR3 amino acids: CASSWSKFRRSSGNTIYF. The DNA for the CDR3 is TGTGCCAGCAGTTGGTCTAAGTTTCGGCGGAGCTCTGGAAACACCATATATTTT. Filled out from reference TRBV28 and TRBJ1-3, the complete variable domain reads DVKVTQSSRYLVKRTGEKVFLECVQDMDHENMFWYRQDPGLGLRLIYFSYDVKMKEKGDIPEGYSVSREKKERFSLILESASTNQTSMYLCASSWSKFRRSSGNTIYFGEGSWLTVV.